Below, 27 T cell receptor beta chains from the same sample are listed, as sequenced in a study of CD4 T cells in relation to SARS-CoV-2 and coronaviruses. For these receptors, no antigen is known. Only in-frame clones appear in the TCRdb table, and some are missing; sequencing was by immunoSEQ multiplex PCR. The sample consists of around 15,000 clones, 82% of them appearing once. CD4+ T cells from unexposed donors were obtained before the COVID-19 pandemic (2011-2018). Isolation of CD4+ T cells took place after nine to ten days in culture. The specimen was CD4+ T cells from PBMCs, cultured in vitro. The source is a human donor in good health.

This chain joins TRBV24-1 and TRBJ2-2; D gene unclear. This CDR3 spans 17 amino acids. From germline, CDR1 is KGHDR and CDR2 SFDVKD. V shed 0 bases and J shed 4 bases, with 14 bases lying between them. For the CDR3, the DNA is TGTGCCACCAGTGATTTGCCGTGGGCGCGAGGCACCGGGGAGCTGTTTTTT. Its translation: CATSDLPWARGTGELFF.

CDR3 coding DNA: TGTGCCATTCCGGACTTCTCACTCCCCTACGAGCAGTACTTC. This translates into CAIPDFSLPYEQYF. The chain links TRBV27 to TRBJ2-7; D might be TRBD2 (5 bases). This CDR3 comprises 14 residues. From germline, CDR1 is MNHEY and CDR2 SMNVEV (reference sequence). Trimming removed 10 bases at V and 2 bases at J, with 18 bases between.

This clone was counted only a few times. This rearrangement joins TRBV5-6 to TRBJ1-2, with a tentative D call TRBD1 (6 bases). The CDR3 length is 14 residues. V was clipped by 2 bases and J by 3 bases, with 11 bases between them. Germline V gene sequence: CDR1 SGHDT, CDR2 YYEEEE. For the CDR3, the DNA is TGTGCCAGCAGCTTATCAGGGGTGGACTATGGCTACACCTTC. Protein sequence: CASSLSGVDYGYTF.

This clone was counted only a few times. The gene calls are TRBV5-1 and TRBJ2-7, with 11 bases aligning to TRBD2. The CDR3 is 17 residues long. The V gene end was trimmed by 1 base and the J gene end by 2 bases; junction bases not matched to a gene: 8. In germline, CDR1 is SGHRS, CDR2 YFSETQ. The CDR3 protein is CASSLSSGTSGTYEQYF. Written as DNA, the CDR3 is TGCGCCAGCAGCTTGTCCTCGGGGACTAGCGGCACCTACGAGCAGTACTTC.

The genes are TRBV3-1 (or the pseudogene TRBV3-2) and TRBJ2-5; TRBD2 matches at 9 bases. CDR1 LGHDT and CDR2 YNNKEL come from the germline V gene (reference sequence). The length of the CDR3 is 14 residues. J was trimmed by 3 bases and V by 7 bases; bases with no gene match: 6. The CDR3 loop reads CASTHSGRKETQYF. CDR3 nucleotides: TGTGCCAGCACCCATAGCGGGAGAAAAGAGACCCAGTACTTC.

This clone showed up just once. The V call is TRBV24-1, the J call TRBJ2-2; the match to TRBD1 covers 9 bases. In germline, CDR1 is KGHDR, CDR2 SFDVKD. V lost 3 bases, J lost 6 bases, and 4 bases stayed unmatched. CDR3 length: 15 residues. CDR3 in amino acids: CATSDPGTGPGELFF. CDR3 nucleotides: TGTGCCACCAGTGATCCCGGGACAGGGCCCGGGGAGCTGTTTTTT.

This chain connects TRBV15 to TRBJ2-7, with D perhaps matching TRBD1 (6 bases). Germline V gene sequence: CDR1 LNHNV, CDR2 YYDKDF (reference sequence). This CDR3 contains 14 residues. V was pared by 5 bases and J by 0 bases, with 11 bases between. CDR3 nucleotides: TGTGCCACCAGCGAGGGACAAGTCTCCTACGAGCAGTACTTC. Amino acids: CATSEGQVSYEQYF.

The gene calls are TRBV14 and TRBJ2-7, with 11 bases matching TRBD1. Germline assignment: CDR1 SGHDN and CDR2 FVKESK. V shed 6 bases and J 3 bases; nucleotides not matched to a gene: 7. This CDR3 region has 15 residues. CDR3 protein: CASSQRDRGFYEQYF. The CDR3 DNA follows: TGTGCCAGCAGTCAACGGGACAGGGGGTTCTACGAGCAGTACTTC.

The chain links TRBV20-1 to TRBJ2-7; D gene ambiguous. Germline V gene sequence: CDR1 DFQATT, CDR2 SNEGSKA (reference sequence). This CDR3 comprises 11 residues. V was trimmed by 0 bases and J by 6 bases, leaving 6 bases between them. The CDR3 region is CSARDMSEQYF. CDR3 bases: TGCAGTGCTAGAGATATGAGCGAGCAGTACTTC.

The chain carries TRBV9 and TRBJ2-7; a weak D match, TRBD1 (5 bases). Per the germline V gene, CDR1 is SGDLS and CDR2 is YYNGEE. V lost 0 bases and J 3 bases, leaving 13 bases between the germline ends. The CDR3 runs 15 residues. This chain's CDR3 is CASSVGQGWFYEQYF. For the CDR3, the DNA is TGTGCCAGCAGCGTAGGGCAGGGATGGTTCTACGAGCAGTACTTC.

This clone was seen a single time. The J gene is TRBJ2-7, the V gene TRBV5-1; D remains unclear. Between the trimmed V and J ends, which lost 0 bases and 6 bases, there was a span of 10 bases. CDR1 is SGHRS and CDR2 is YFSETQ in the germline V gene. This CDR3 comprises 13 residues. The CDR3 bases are TGCGCCAGCAGCTTGGGTTTCCTTAGCGAGCAGTACTTC. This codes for CASSLGFLSEQYF.

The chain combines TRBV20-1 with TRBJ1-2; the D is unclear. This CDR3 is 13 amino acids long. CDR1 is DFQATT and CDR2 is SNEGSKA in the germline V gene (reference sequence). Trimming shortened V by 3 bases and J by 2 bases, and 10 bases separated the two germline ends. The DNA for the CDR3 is TGCAGTGCTAGTTCTGGGCCCAACTATGGCTACACCTTC. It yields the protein CSASSGPNYGYTF.

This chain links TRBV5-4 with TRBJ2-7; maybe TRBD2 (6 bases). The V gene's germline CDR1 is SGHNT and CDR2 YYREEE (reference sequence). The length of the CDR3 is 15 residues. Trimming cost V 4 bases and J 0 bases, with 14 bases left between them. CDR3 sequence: CASSPGEALSYEQYF. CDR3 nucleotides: TGTGCCAGCAGCCCCGGGGAGGCCCTCTCCTACGAGCAGTACTTC. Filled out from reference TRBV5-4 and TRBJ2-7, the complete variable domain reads ETGVTQSPTHLIKTRGQQVTLRCSSQSGHNTVSWYQQALGQGPQFIFQYYREEENGRGNFPPRFSGLQFPNYSSELNVNALELDDSALYLCASSPGEALSYEQYFGPGTRLTVT.

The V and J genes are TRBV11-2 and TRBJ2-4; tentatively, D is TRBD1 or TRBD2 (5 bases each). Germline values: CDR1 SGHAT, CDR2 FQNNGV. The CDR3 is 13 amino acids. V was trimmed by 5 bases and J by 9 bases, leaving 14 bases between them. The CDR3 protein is CASSRDPGSIQYF. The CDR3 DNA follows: TGTGCCAGCAGCAGGGACCCAGGGAGCATTCAGTACTTC.

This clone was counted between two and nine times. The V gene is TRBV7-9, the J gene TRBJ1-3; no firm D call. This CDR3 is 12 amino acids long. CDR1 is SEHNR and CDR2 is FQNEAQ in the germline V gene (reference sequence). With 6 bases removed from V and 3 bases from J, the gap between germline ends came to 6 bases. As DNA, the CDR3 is TGTGCCAGCAGTGGGGATGGAAACACCATATATTTT. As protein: CASSGDGNTIYF. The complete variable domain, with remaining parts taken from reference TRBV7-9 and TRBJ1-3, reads DTGVSQNPRHKITKRGQNVTFRCDPISEHNRLYWYRQTLGQGPEFLTYFQNEAQLEKSRLLSDRFSAERPKGSFSTLEIQRTEQGDSAMYLCASSGDGNTIYFGEGSWLTVV.

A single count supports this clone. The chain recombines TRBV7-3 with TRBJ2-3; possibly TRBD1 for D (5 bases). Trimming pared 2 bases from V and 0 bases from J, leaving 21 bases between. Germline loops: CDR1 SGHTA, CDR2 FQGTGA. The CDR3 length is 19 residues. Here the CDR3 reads CASSLRVGPGATSTDTQYF. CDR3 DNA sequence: TGTGCCAGCAGCTTACGCGTGGGGCCAGGAGCTACTAGCACAGATACGCAGTATTTT.

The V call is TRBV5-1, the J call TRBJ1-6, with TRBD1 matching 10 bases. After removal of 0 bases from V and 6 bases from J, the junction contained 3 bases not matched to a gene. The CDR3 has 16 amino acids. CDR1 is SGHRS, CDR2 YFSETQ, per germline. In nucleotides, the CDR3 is TGCGCCAGCAGCTTGGAGGGACAGGGGTTTAATTCACCCCTCCACTTT. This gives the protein CASSLEGQGFNSPLHF.

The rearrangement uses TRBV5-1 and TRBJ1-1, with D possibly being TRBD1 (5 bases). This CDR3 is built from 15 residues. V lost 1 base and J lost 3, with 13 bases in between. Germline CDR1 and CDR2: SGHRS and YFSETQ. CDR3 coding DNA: TGCGCCAGCAGCTTGTCAGGCGGGGGGTACACTGAAGCTTTCTTT. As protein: CASSLSGGGYTEAFF.

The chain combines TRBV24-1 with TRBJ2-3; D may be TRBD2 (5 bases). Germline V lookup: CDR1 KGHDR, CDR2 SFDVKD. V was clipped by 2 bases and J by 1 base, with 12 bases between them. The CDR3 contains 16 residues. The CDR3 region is CATSDSGISGTDTQYF. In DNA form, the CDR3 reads TGTGCCACCAGTGATTCCGGGATATCGGGCACAGATACGCAGTATTTT.

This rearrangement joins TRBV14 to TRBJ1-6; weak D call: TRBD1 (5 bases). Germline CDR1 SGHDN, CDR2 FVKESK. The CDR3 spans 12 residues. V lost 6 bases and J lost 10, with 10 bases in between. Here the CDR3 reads CASSPRDSPLHF. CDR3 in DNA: TGTGCCAGCAGTCCACGGGACTCACCCCTCCACTTT.

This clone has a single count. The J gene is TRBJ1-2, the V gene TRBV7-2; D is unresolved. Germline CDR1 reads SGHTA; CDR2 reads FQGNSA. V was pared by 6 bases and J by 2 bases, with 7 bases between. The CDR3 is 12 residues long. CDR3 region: CASSGRNYGYTF. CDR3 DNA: TGTGCCAGCAGTGGGAGAAACTATGGCTACACCTTC.

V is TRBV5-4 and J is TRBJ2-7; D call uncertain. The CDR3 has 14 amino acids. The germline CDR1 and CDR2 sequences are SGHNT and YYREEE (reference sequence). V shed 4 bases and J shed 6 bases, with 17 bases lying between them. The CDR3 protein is CASSLLIGRAEQYF. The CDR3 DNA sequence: TGTGCCAGCAGCCTGCTGATAGGTCGGGCCGAGCAGTACTTC.

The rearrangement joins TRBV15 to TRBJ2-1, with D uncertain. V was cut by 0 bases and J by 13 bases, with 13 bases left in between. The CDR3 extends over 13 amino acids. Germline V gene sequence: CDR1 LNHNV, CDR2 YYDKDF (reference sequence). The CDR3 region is CATSRDGAWEQFF. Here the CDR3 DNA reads TGTGCCACCAGCAGAGATGGCGCTTGGGAACAGTTCTTC. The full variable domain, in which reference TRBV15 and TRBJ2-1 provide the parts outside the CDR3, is DAMVIQNPRYQVTQFGKPVTLSCSQTLNHNVMYWYQQKSSQAPKLLFHYYDKDFNNEADTPDNFQSRRPNTSFCFLDIRSPGLGDTAMYLCATSRDGAWEQFFGPGTRLTVL.

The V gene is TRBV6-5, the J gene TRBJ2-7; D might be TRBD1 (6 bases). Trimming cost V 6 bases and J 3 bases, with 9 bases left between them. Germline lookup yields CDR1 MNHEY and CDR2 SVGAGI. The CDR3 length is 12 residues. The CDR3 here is CASRAGDYEQYF. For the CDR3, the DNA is TGTGCCAGCAGAGCAGGGGACTACGAGCAGTACTTC.

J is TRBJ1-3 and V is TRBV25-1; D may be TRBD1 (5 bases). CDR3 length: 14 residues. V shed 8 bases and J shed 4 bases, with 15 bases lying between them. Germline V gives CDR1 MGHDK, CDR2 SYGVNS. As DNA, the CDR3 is TGTGCCAGCCTGGACGGGACTAACGGAAACACCATATATTTT. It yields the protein CASLDGTNGNTIYF. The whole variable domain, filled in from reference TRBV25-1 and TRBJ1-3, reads EADIYQTPRYLVIGTGKKITLECSQTMGHDKMYWYQQDPGMELHLIHYSYGVNSTEKGDLSSESTVSRIRTEHFPLTLESARPSHTSQYLCASLDGTNGNTIYFGEGSWLTVV.

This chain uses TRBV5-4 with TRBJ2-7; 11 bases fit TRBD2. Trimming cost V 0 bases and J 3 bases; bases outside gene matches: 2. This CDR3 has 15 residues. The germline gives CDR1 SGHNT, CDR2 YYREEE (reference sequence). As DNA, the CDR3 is TGTGCCAGCAGCTTGGAGCTAGCGGGAGGCTACGAGCAGTACTTC. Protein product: CASSLELAGGYEQYF.

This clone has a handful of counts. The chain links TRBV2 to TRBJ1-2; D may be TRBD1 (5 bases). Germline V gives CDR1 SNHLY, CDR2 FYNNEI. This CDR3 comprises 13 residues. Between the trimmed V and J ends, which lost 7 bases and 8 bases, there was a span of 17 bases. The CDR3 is CASTLHLGTGYTF. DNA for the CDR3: TGTGCCAGCACCCTCCACCTGGGGACCGGCTACACCTTC.